This is a list of T cell receptor beta chains from one sample in a study of long-term antiretroviral therapy in people with HIV. Method: immunoSEQ multiplex PCR; TCRdb's copy keeps in-frame clones and lacks some. Seen here are tens of thousands of clones, around 86% observed once, and the top ten hold roughly 5.8%. This specimen was unsorted PBMCs, taken 1 year after starting antiretroviral therapy. These receptors all stem from a man aged 18 to 30 with HIV. The CDR3 runs from the conserved cysteine through the conserved F or W.

V: TRBV9; J: TRBJ1-2; CDR3: CASSPGGISGYTF
V: TRBV25-1; J: TRBJ1-1; CDR3: CASSVGDTEAFF
V: TRBV10-3; J: TRBJ2-7; CDR3: CAISVYGQGKGVPGNPYEQYF
V: TRBV7-9; J: TRBJ2-7; CDR3: CASSFRTGILYEQYF
V: TRBV28; J: TRBJ1-6; CDR3: CASTTEKNSPLHF
V: TRBV10-2; J: TRBJ1-2; CDR3: CATGLRQGKDGYTF
V: TRBV4-1; J: TRBJ2-7; CDR3: CASSQATQGISYEQYF
V: TRBV5-4; J: TRBJ2-1; CDR3: CASSSRLAGDDEQFF
V: TRBV28; J: TRBJ1-2; CDR3: CASSPLGTESHILYGYTF
V: TRBV9; J: TRBJ2-3; CDR3: CASSPGVSITDTQYF
V: TRBV12-1; J: TRBJ1-5; CDR3: CASGPSIACSNQPQHF
V: TRBV7-8; J: TRBJ2-1; CDR3: CASSLVLSSGRSSTSYNEQFF
V: TRBV27; J: TRBJ2-2; CDR3: CASSLAQGATGELFF
V: TRBV6-1; J: TRBJ2-1; CDR3: CASSEDGQAYNEQFF
V: TRBV27; J: TRBJ2-7; CDR3: CASSPTGTGVPYEQYF
V: TRBV2; J: TRBJ2-7; CDR3: CASSTGGPSGAHYEQYF
V: TRBV7-8; J: TRBJ2-7; CDR3: CASSLRQGLGKNEQYF
V: TRBV5-4; J: TRBJ1-2; CDR3: CASSKTGLRHLNYGYTF
V: TRBV5-8; J: TRBJ1-4; CDR3: CASSRLSFTPPTNEKLFF
V: TRBV7-6; J: TRBJ2-7; CDR3: CASSGTGGSGEQYF
V: TRBV19; J: TRBJ1-2; CDR3: CASSAPSAFDYGYTF
V: TRBV12-5; J: TRBJ1-5; CDR3: CASGPNQPQHF
V: TRBV18; J: TRBJ1-5; CDR3: CASSPTYSNQPQHF
V: TRBV27; J: TRBJ1-1; CDR3: CASSLRTGSEAFF
V: TRBV10-3; J: TRBJ2-7; CDR3: CAISELAGSSYEQYF
V: TRBV6-1; J: TRBJ1-2; CDR3: CASSETGNYGYTF
V: TRBV15; J: TRBJ1-5; CDR3: CATSRGRQPQHF
V: TRBV4-1; J: TRBJ1-5; CDR3: CASSQENSIGNQPQHF
V: TRBV27; J: TRBJ2-7; CDR3: CASSTFASSYEQYF
V: TRBV7-9; J: TRBJ1-1; CDR3: CASSPAQGAYTEAFF
V: TRBV7-9; J: TRBJ1-4; CDR3: CASNHGGQGNEKLFF
V: TRBV5-1; J: TRBJ2-3; CDR3: CASQVGVSGSTDTQYF
V: TRBV6-1; J: TRBJ2-7; CDR3: CASSEETGPAYEQYF
V: TRBV7-2; J: TRBJ2-1; CDR3: CASSPGMGLAYNEQFF
V: TRBV15; J: TRBJ1-2; CDR3: CATSRETLANYGYTF
V: TRBV5-1; J: TRBJ2-7; CDR3: CASRVFRQGVYEQYF
V: TRBV18; J: TRBJ2-5; CDR3: CASSPPRLAGGPETQYF
V: TRBV28; J: TRBJ2-5; CDR3: CASSLTGQGETQYF
V: TRBV6-5; J: TRBJ2-7; CDR3: CASSYRLQGSYEQYF
V: TRBV9; J: TRBJ1-2; CDR3: CASSSSGTGFQYGYTF
V: TRBV9; J: TRBJ1-3; CDR3: CASSVGVGNTIYF
V: TRBV5-4; J: TRBJ2-7; CDR3: CASSLSGGKYEQYF
V: TRBV27; J: TRBJ1-1; CDR3: CASSSITGTGGRGTEAFF
V: TRBV11-2; J: TRBJ2-1; CDR3: CASSLAQAPGSYNEQFF
V: TRBV20-1; J: TRBJ2-7; CDR3: CSARTGREQYF
V: TRBV5-1; J: TRBJ1-1; CDR3: CASSLGGGGRAEAFF
V: TRBV6-5; J: TRBJ2-7; CDR3: CASGRQGAGEQYF